This TCR beta chain stems from a study of shared clonotypes between healthy human individuals. Looking at the study overall: Each donor's CD4 naive and CD4 memory cells filled three plates apiece, CD8 naive two, and CD8 memory one.

Whole-study results and caveats: Generation probabilities of non-shared clonotypes were lower (relative to those shared by all four donors).

In germline, CDR1 is SNHLY, CDR2 FYNNEI. Trimming removed 6 bases from V and 7 bases from J, with 15 bases in between. The CDR3 runs to 14 residues. In the authors' workflow: ImmunoSEQ only sent back junction sequences with no quality scores, so filtering was done differently. Using immunoSEQ multiplex PCR, the repertoire was profiled, and TCRdb retains in-frame clones only, with some absent. The D gene and trimming were derived from the DNA, and the V and J assignments and clone size from that table. The data show some 900,000 clones, over 60% seen once. As concerns this clone: No antigen is known for it.

The genes are TRBV2 and TRBJ2-2; no definite D call. The source is a man in his late teens or twenties in good health. The sequenced sample was memory CD4+ T cells sorted from blood. Subset meaning: CD45RA-negative fraction. CDR3 in amino acids: CASRSQSSFGELFF. For the CDR3, the DNA is TGTGCCAGCAGATCCCAGTCATCTTTCGGGGAGCTGTTTTTT.